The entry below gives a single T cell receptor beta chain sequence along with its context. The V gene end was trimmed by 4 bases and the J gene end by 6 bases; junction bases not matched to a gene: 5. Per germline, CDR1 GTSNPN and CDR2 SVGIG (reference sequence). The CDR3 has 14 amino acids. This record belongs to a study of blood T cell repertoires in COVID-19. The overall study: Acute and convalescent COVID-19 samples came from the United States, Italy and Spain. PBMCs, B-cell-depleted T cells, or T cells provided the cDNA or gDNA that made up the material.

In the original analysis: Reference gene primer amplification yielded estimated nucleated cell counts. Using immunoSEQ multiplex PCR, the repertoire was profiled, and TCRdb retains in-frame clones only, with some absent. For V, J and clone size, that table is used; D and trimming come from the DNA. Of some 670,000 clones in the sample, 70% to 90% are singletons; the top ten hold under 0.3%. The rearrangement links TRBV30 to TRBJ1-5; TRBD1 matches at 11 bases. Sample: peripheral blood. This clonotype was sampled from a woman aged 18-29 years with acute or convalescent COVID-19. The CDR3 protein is CAWTGQGASQPQHF. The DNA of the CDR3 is TGTGCCTGGACCGGACAGGGGGCTTCTCAGCCCCAGCATTTT.